The 31 T cell receptor beta chains below all came from one sample that was sequenced in a study of monozygotic twins with inflammatory bowel disease (dated by TCRdb to between 2017 and 2020). Libraries came from 5' RACE. TCRdb shows the sequencer as Illumina HiSeq 2500. The reads underwent TCRdb reprocessing, giving one record for each CDR3 protein sequence and no DNA. The table for this sample lists 310,000 or so distinct CDR3 sequences. The ten largest clones represent over 2% of the sample. Sequenced: blood. Receptors were obtained from a human donor with ulcerative colitis or Crohn's disease, or a healthy co-twin of an affected twin (not recorded which).

The J gene is TRBJ2-7, the V gene TRBV12-3 or TRBV12-4; TCRdb designates TRBD2, a call that cannot be tested without DNA. This CDR3 is built from 17 residues. The CDR3 is CASSPLAGTSGVYEQYF.

The chain is built from TRBV7-9 and TRBJ1-2. This CDR3 has 12 amino acids. CDR1 and CDR2 from the germline V gene are SEHNR and FQNEAQ (reference sequence). CDR3: CASSPQNYGYTF. The variable domain in full, with the rest retrieved from reference TRBV7-9 and TRBJ1-2, is DTGVSQNPRHKITKRGQNVTFRCDPISEHNRLYWYRQTLGQGPEFLTYFQNEAQLEKSRLLSDRFSAERPKGSFSTLEIQRTEQGDSAMYLCASSPQNYGYTFGSGTRLTVV.

The genes are TRBV24-1 and TRBJ1-2. From germline, CDR1 is KGHDR and CDR2 SFDVKD. This CDR3 contains 13 residues. This chain's CDR3 is CATSDFTGYGYTF.

The V and J genes are TRBV7-2 and TRBJ2-7. Germline CDR1 is SGHTA and CDR2 is FQGNSA. The CDR3 consists of 12 residues. CDR3 sequence: CASSVDGYEQYF.

This chain uses TRBV7-2 with TRBJ1-4. Germline V gene lookup returns CDR1 SGHTA and CDR2 FQGNSA. The CDR3 spans 16 residues. The CDR3 region is CASSLERGGTYEKLFF.

The genes are TRBV20-1 and TRBJ1-2. CDR1 DFQATT and CDR2 SNEGSKA come from the germline V gene (reference sequence). The CDR3 has 12 amino acids. This CDR3 is CSAIRTDYGYTF.

V usage is TRBV3-1 and J usage is TRBJ2-5; TCRdb gives TRBD2 as the D gene, but with no DNA this cannot be confirmed. Germline V gene sequence: CDR1 LGHDT, CDR2 YNNKEL (reference sequence). The CDR3 runs 14 residues. This CDR3 is CASSQGAVSETQYF.

The chain carries TRBV5-1 and TRBJ2-2. In germline, CDR1 is SGHRS, CDR2 YFSETQ. The CDR3 length is 15 residues. The CDR3 spells CASSLAPAVTGELFF.

V gene TRBV15 combines with J gene TRBJ1-1; TCRdb returns TRBD1, unconfirmable since there is no DNA. The CDR3 covers 17 residues. Germline V gene data show CDR1 as LNHNV and CDR2 as YYDKDF (reference sequence). CDR3 region: CATSRDRDRGRYTEAFF. Filled out from reference TRBV15 and TRBJ1-1, the complete variable domain reads DAMVIQNPRYQVTQFGKPVTLSCSQTLNHNVMYWYQQKSSQAPKLLFHYYDKDFNNEADTPDNFQSRRPNTSFCFLDIRSPGLGDTAMYLCATSRDRDRGRYTEAFFGQGTRLTVV.

This chain joins TRBV4-1 and TRBJ1-5; TCRdb's D gene call, TRBD1, goes unchecked for lack of DNA. The CDR3 is 14 amino acids. Germline V gene data show CDR1 as MGHRA and CDR2 as YSYEKL. The chain's CDR3 is CASSPVIVNQPQHF.

V usage is TRBV20-1 and J usage is TRBJ2-4; checking the TCRdb D call of TRBD1 is not possible without DNA. Per the germline V gene, CDR1 is DFQATT and CDR2 is SNEGSKA (reference sequence). The CDR3 loop spans 16 amino acids. The CDR3 here is CSARDERRDRENFQYF.

The chain combines TRBV4-1 with TRBJ1-2; TCRdb indicates TRBD1, and absent DNA this call remains unverified. The CDR3 runs to 14 residues. Germline CDR1 is MGHRA and CDR2 is YSYEKL. CDR3 residues: CASSPLGGDYGYTF.

J is TRBJ2-7 and V is TRBV7-2; absent DNA, TCRdb's TRBD1 call cannot be checked. Germline-derived CDR1 and CDR2 are SGHTA and FQGNSA. There are 15 residues in the CDR3. CDR3 protein: CASSWVGQGSYEQYF.

V usage is TRBV7-2 and J usage is TRBJ1-1. Germline-derived CDR1 and CDR2 are SGHTA and FQGNSA. The CDR3 is 11 residues long. This chain's CDR3 is CASLFYVVAFF.

This chain connects TRBV19 to TRBJ1-2; with no DNA, the TCRdb D assignment of TRBD1 cannot be verified. There are 14 residues in the CDR3. Germline-derived CDR1 and CDR2 are LNHDA and SQIVND (reference sequence). The CDR3 is CASTETGTGNGYTF.

This chain uses TRBV4-3 with TRBJ2-3; TCRdb names TRBD2, which stays unverified in the absence of DNA. Germline V gene sequence: CDR1 LGHNA, CDR2 YSLEER. The CDR3 has 15 residues. The chain's CDR3 is CASSQDGRGTDTQYF.

This rearrangement joins TRBV7-3 to TRBJ2-5. This CDR3 is 15 amino acids long. CDR1 SGHTA and CDR2 FQGTGA come from the germline V gene. The CDR3 spells CASSLTGGDQETQYF. Using reference TRBV7-3 and TRBJ2-5 for the parts outside the CDR3, the full variable domain is GAGVSQTPSNKVTEKGKYVELRCDPISGHTALYWYRQSLGQGPEFLIYFQGTGAADDSGLPNDRFFAVRPEGSVSTLKIQRTERGDSAVYLCASSLTGGDQETQYFGPGTRLLVL.

The chain links TRBV18 to TRBJ2-3. The CDR3 extends over 14 amino acids. Germline CDR1 reads KGHSH; CDR2 reads LQKENI. The chain's CDR3 is CASSPLVRTDTQYF.

The chain combines TRBV7-2 with TRBJ2-1. Germline V gene lookup returns CDR1 SGHTA and CDR2 FQGNSA. The CDR3 contains 16 residues. The CDR3 loop is CASSLAGAGSYNEQFF.

The chain links TRBV7-2 to TRBJ2-7. CDR3 length: 13 residues. Per germline, CDR1 SGHTA and CDR2 FQGNSA. The CDR3 spells CASSLSGPYEQYF. Full variable domain (missing parts from reference TRBV7-2 and TRBJ2-7): GAGVSQSPSNKVTEKGKDVELRCDPISGHTALYWYRQSLGQGLEFLIYFQGNSAPDKSGLPSDRFSAERTGGSVSTLTIQRTQQEDSAVYLCASSLSGPYEQYFGPGTRLTVT.

The chain uses TRBV29-1 and TRBJ2-7. The germline CDR1 and CDR2 sequences are SQVTM and ANQGSEA. The CDR3 loop spans 12 amino acids. CDR3 residues: CSVEGAAYEQYF.

The V and J genes are TRBV5-1 and TRBJ2-7. Germline loops: CDR1 SGHRS, CDR2 YFSETQ. This CDR3 is built from 12 residues. CDR3 region: CASSLDNYEQYF. Looking up the rest from reference TRBV5-1 and TRBJ2-7 gives the full variable domain: KAGVTQTPRYLIKTRGQQVTLSCSPISGHRSVSWYQQTPGQGLQFLFEYFSETQRNKGNFPGRFSGRQFSNSRSEMNVSTLELGDSALYLCASSLDNYEQYFGPGTRLTVT.

This chain connects TRBV5-1 to TRBJ2-7; TCRdb proposes TRBD1, but this gene call is untestable without DNA. Germline CDR1 is SGHRS and CDR2 is YFSETQ. The CDR3 has 17 amino acids. CDR3 region: CASSLAPGTGISYEQYF.

The J gene is TRBJ2-2, the V gene TRBV7-6; TCRdb's assignment of TRBD2 cannot be checked, as there is no DNA. CDR3 length: 15 residues. Germline V gives CDR1 SGHVS, CDR2 FNYEAQ. CDR3: CASSLTSGGTGELFF.

J is TRBJ2-1 and V is TRBV29-1; TCRdb picks TRBD1, but there is no DNA to check that call. The germline gives CDR1 SQVTM, CDR2 ANQGSEA. This CDR3 region has 15 residues. CDR3 region: CSVESGQGSSNEQFF.

V gene TRBV18 combines with J gene TRBJ1-2. The CDR3 loop spans 14 amino acids. In germline, CDR1 is KGHSH, CDR2 LQKENI. The CDR3 loop reads CASSPPIGMIGYTF.

The chain recombines TRBV7-2 with TRBJ1-5; TCRdb indicates TRBD1, and absent DNA this call remains unverified. The CDR3 consists of 15 residues. In germline, CDR1 is SGHTA, CDR2 FQGNSA. The CDR3 region is CASSPRQASNQPQHF.

The chain combines TRBV20-1 with TRBJ1-1. Germline V gene sequence: CDR1 DFQATT, CDR2 SNEGSKA (reference sequence). The CDR3 covers 13 residues. CDR3 sequence reads: CSATRAANTEAFF.

The J gene is TRBJ1-1, the V gene TRBV12-3 or TRBV12-4; lacking DNA, the TRBD1 call made by TCRdb goes unchecked. The CDR3 extends over 14 amino acids. CDR3 loop: CASTAVTANTEAFF.

The rearrangement uses TRBV10-2 and TRBJ2-7; TCRdb lists TRBD2, though no DNA is available to test this call. There are 14 residues in the CDR3. Germline CDR1 and CDR2: WSHSY and SAAADI. Here the CDR3 reads CASSEGTRVYEQYF.

The rearrangement joins TRBV7-9 to TRBJ2-7; TCRdb reports TRBD1, a call that lacks DNA to check it against. This CDR3 is built from 16 residues. Looked up from germline, CDR1 is SEHNR and CDR2 is FQNEAQ (reference sequence). The CDR3 reads CASSQWTPLRVYEQYF. The full variable domain, with the rest looked up from reference TRBV7-9 and TRBJ2-7, is DTGVSQNPRHKITKRGQNVTFRCDPISEHNRLYWYRQTLGQGPEFLTYFQNEAQLEKSRLLSDRFSAERPKGSFSTLEIQRTEQGDSAMYLCASSQWTPLRVYEQYFGPGTRLTVT.